A selection of T cell receptor beta chains follows, all from one sample in a study of T-cell reconstitution after alpha-beta-depleted transplantation in children. MiXCR, run by TCRdb on the PCR reads, gives a single entry per CDR3 protein. Of about 400,000 distinct CDR3 sequences in the sample, over 20% were seen once. The specimen was PBMCs from the stem cell graft donor, collected from the stem cell graft. The source of these receptors is a human donor who donated a stem cell graft to a child with acute myeloid leukemia. CDR3s include the opening cysteine and the closing phenylalanine or tryptophan. D genes are given only for firm matches. The size of a clone is reported for some rows only, either as once, few or many, or as a class for expanded clones.

d_gene,v_gene,len,j_gene,abundance,CDR3nt,CDR3aa
NA,TRBV7-9,13,TRBJ2-7,NA,TGTGCCAGCAGCTTGGAGGGATCGGGCGAGCAGTACTTC,CASSLEGSGEQYF
NA,TRBV4-1,16,TRBJ2-5,many,TGCGCCAGCAGCCTAAACACAGAAACAACTCAAGAGACCCAGTACTTC,CASSLNTETTQETQYF
NA,TRBV4-1,15,TRBJ2-5,NA,TGCGCCAGCAGCCAAGATCAAGGCGTACGGGAGACCCAGTACTTC,CASSQDQGVRETQYF
TRBD2,TRBV12-3/TRBV12-4,17,TRBJ2-3,NA,TGTGCCAGCAGTCCCCTCCATGCGGGAGATGGCACAGATACGCAGTATTTT,CASSPLHAGDGTDTQYF
NA,TRBV4-3,15,TRBJ2-7,few,TGCGCCAGCAGCCAATTTCTCAGGGGCCACTACGAGCAGTACTTC,CASSQFLRGHYEQYF
TRBD1,TRBV12-3/TRBV12-4,16,TRBJ2-7,few,TGTGCCAGCAGTTCCTTCGGACAGGGGGCGGAAAACGAGCAGTACTTC,CASSSFGQGAENEQYF
NA,TRBV12-3/TRBV12-4,13,TRBJ2-2,NA,TGTGCCAGCAGCCGTGGGAGCACCGGGGAGCTGTTTTTT,CASSRGSTGELFF
NA,TRBV5-5,12,TRBJ2-7,few,TGTGCCAGCACTAACAGGGTGGGGGAGCAGTACTTC,CASTNRVGEQYF
NA,TRBV7-9,15,TRBJ2-5,NA,TGTGCCAGCAGCTTAACCCTGGGCGGGATTGAGACCCAGTACTTC,CASSLTLGGIETQYF
NA,TRBV27,16,TRBJ2-7,few,TGTGCCAGCAGCCCGGGGCCGCGGGTTGCGTCCTACGAGCAGTACTTC,CASSPGPRVASYEQYF
NA,TRBV20-1,13,TRBJ2-1,NA,TGCAGTGCAGAATTGGACAGTACCAATGAGCAGTTCTTC,CSAELDSTNEQFF
NA,TRBV12-3/TRBV12-4,16,TRBJ2-4,NA,TGTGCCAGCAGTTTTTTGCGGGCCGATGGGGAGAACATTCAGTACTTC,CASSFLRADGENIQYF
TRBD1,TRBV28,15,TRBJ2-7,NA,TGTGCCAGCAGGCCTACCTCCGGGACAGGGTACGAGCAGTACTTC,CASRPTSGTGYEQYF
NA,TRBV4-2,17,TRBJ1-5,NA,TGTGCCAGCAGCCAAGACTTGAACACACGTAGCAATCAGCCCCAGCATTTT,CASSQDLNTRSNQPQHF
NA,TRBV20-1,17,TRBJ2-1,many,TGCAGTGCTAGAGATACCTTGTCTCGTGGTATCTACAATGAGCAGTTCTTC,CSARDTLSRGIYNEQFF
NA,TRBV28,14,TRBJ2-7,few,TGTGCCAGCAGCCGAATTTGGAGGCCTCACGAGCAGTACTTC,CASSRIWRPHEQYF
TRBD2,TRBV5-1,17,TRBJ2-1,NA,TGCGCCAGCAGCTTGTGGGCTAGCGGGGGGTCCTACAATGAGCAGTTCTTC,CASSLWASGGSYNEQFF
TRBD2,TRBV11-2,16,TRBJ2-7,NA,TGTGCCAGCAGCTCACCCGGACTAGCGGCTGCCTACGAGCAGTACTTC,CASSSPGLAAAYEQYF
TRBD1,TRBV6-5,14,TRBJ1-1,many,TGTGCCAGCAGTTACGGGACAGGGGGCACTGAAGCTTTCTTT,CASSYGTGGTEAFF
NA,TRBV12-5,16,TRBJ2-3,NA,TGTGCTAGTGACCTCTCTAGCAGCGGACCCACAGATACGCGGTATTTT,CASDLSSSGPTDTRYF
NA,TRBV4-2,12,TRBJ1-1,few,TGTGCCAGCAGCCAATCGAGGCTTGAAGCTTTCTTT,CASSQSRLEAFF
NA,TRBV18,15,TRBJ2-2,once,TGTGCCAGCCAGGTCACCACAGACACCACCGGGGAGCTGTTTTTT,CASQVTTDTTGELFF
TRBD1,TRBV20-1,15,TRBJ2-1,NA,TGCAGTGCTAGGGGCCTGACAGGGATCTACAATGAGCAGTTCTTC,CSARGLTGIYNEQFF
NA,TRBV12-3/TRBV12-4,13,TRBJ2-7,many,TGTGCCAGCAGTTTTCGAGGTCTGTACGAGCAGTACTTC,CASSFRGLYEQYF
NA,TRBV20-1,16,TRBJ2-7,few,TGCAGTGCTAGAGATTCCTCTGATCGGAGCACCTACGAGCAGTACTTC,CSARDSSDRSTYEQYF
TRBD2,TRBV24-1,16,TRBJ2-1,NA,TGTGCCACCAGTGGCTTAGCGGGGAGCTCCTACAATGAGCAGTTCTTC,CATSGLAGSSYNEQFF
NA,TRBV7-3,15,TRBJ2-5,NA,TGTGCCAGCAGCTTAATGGGGTACGGACAAGAGACCCAGTACTTC,CASSLMGYGQETQYF
TRBD1,TRBV6-2/TRBV6-3,16,TRBJ2-7,few,TGTGCCAGCAGTTACTCGTTTGGGACAGGATATGGCGAGCAGTACTTC,CASSYSFGTGYGEQYF
NA,TRBV6-5,16,TRBJ2-3,few,TGTGCCAGCAGTTACCCCGACAGGGAGGGCACAGATACGCAGTATTTT,CASSYPDREGTDTQYF
NA,TRBV12-3/TRBV12-4,13,TRBJ1-1,NA,TGTGCCAGCAGTCTCAACTACAACACTGAAGTTTTCTTT,CASSLNYNTEVFF
TRBD2,TRBV12-3/TRBV12-4,18,TRBJ2-5,NA,TGTGCCAGCAGTTTAGCGGTAGGGGGTAGCGGGAGCTTTGAGACCCAGTACTTC,CASSLAVGGSGSFETQYF
TRBD2,TRBV4-2,14,TRBJ2-5,many,TGTGCCAGCAGCTTCCGACTAGCACAAGAGACCCAGTACTTC,CASSFRLAQETQYF
TRBD2,TRBV12-3/TRBV12-4,22,TRBJ2-1,few,TGTGCCAGCAGTTTAGCGTCAAAGTCCTTTGGACTAGCGGGAGAAACCTACAATGAGCAGTTCTTC,CASSLASKSFGLAGETYNEQFF
NA,TRBV12-3/TRBV12-4,13,TRBJ1-4,few,TGTGCCAGCAGTCCCGAAGCCCCAGAAAAACTGTTTTTT,CASSPEAPEKLFF
NA,TRBV5-1,12,TRBJ2-1,NA,TGCGCCAGCAGCTTTGGGGGGATTGAGCAGTTCTTC,CASSFGGIEQFF
TRBD1,TRBV12-3/TRBV12-4,13,TRBJ1-1,NA,TGTGCCAGCAGCTCTGACAGGGAGACTGAAGCTTTCTTT,CASSSDRETEAFF
TRBD2,TRBV7-6,16,TRBJ2-3,NA,TGTGCCAGCAGCTTAGTGCCTAGCGGGAGAAGGGATACGCAGTATTTT,CASSLVPSGRRDTQYF
TRBD2,TRBV6-1,15,TRBJ2-5,few,TGTGCCAGCAGGCATACAAGCGGGGGACAAGAGACCCAGTACTTC,CASRHTSGGQETQYF
NA,TRBV6-2/TRBV6-3,16,TRBJ2-7,NA,TGTGCCAGCAATGGGCTCAAGGGGGATTTCTCCTACGAGCAGTACTTC,CASNGLKGDFSYEQYF
NA,TRBV20-1,13,TRBJ2-7,NA,TGCAGTGCTCCGGGAAGTGGGTCCAACGAACAGTACTTC,CSAPGSGSNEQYF
NA,TRBV14,13,TRBJ1-1,NA,TGTGCCAGCAGCCAAACCATGAACACTGAAGCTTTCTTT,CASSQTMNTEAFF
NA,TRBV27,13,TRBJ2-3,NA,TGTGCCAGCAGTTCCGCATTAGAGGATACGGAGTATTTT,CASSSALEDTEYF
TRBD1,TRBV4-2,14,TRBJ1-4,NA,TGTGCCAGCAGCCCAGGGGGGACTAATGAAAAACTGTTTTTT,CASSPGGTNEKLFF
NA,TRBV29-1,14,TRBJ1-1,few,TGCAGCGTTGTAAACGCACCGAAGAGCGCTGAAGCTTTCTTT,CSVVNAPKSAEAFF
TRBD1,TRBV29-1,14,TRBJ1-1,NA,TGCAGCGTTGATGGGACAGGGCTAAACACTGAAGCTTTCTTT,CSVDGTGLNTEAFF
NA,TRBV7-9,14,TRBJ1-1,few,TGTGCCAGCAGCAAGGGTCGCGAATACACTGAAGCTTTCTTT,CASSKGREYTEAFF
NA,TRBV4-1,14,TRBJ1-4,NA,TGCGCCAGCAGCCCGACGGTAACTAATGAAAAACTGTTTTTT,CASSPTVTNEKLFF
NA,TRBV7-3,16,TRBJ2-2,NA,TGTGCCAGCAGCTTAAGGGGGGGCTTTGACACCGGGGAGCTGTTTTTT,CASSLRGGFDTGELFF
NA,TRBV20-1,14,TRBJ2-7,NA,TGCAGTGCTAGGGCGACTACGCCGTCCTACGAGCAGTACTTC,CSARATTPSYEQYF
NA,TRBV29-1,13,TRBJ1-1,many,TGCAGCGTCGTTCTTGGTCAGAACACTGAAGCTTTCTTT,CSVVLGQNTEAFF